This TCR beta chain was identified during a study of blood T cells in healthy people across ages. It was with a sample-barcoded 5' primer and a J-beta primer mix that a second PCR of roughly 7 to 12 cycles was run. Every cDNA molecule bore a tag from a template-switch adaptor containing 12 random nucleotides. Each CDR3 protein is one row after TCRdb ran MiXCR on the 5' RACE reads. The data contain roughly 1,700,000 distinct CDR3 sequences, approximately 28% of them singletons. The junction had 4 bases not matched to a gene; V was cut back by 7 bases and J by 4 bases. The CDR3 runs to 14 residues. The germline gives CDR1 SGHRS, CDR2 YFSETQ. This clonotype was seen repeatedly, ten times or more.

The specimen was blood. The chain is built from TRBV5-1 and TRBJ2-1, with 11 bases that match TRBD2. This clonotype was obtained from a young woman in good health. The CDR3 here is CASLAGGQYNEQFF. The CDR3 nucleotides read TGCGCCAGCCTAGCGGGGGGCCAGTACAATGAGCAGTTCTTC.